This TCR beta chain was sequenced during a study of blood T cell repertoires in COVID-19. This clone has a single count. Using immunoSEQ multiplex PCR, the repertoire was profiled, and TCRdb retains in-frame clones only, with some absent. This sample has 60,000 to 80,000 clones, with around nine tenths found just once. The length of the CDR3 is 15 residues. Trimming cost V 8 bases and J 3 bases, with 16 bases left between them. Germline V gene sequence: CDR1 ENHRY, CDR2 SYGVKD. This TCR was sampled from a man between 70 and 80 years old with acute or convalescent COVID-19. The chain combines TRBV10-3 with TRBJ2-2; D is unclear. Material for sequencing was peripheral blood. The CDR3 DNA reads TGTGCCATCCCTGATGGAACTACGGACACCGGGGAGCTGTTTTTT. Translating it yields CAIPDGTTDTGELFF.